This entry is about one TCR beta chain. The CDR3 is 14 amino acids. Between the trimmed V and J ends, which lost 2 bases and 2 bases, there was a span of 7 bases. The germline gives CDR1 MNHEY, CDR2 SMNVEV (reference sequence). The assay was immunoSEQ multiplex PCR, and TCRdb's table has in-frame clones only and misses some. This table holds 55,000 to 70,000 clones, roughly four fifths found once. The data belong to a study of PD-L1 blockade in urothelial cancer. Here the sequenced sample was PBMCs, taken around atezolizumab (anti-PD-L1) treatment. The chain combines TRBV27 with TRBJ1-5, with D maybe TRBD1 (6 bases). The sequence came from a man between 65 and 85 years old with urothelial cancer. The CDR3 is CASSLRQGNQPQHF. As DNA, the CDR3 is TGTGCCAGCAGTTTACGACAGGGCAATCAGCCCCAGCATTTT.